A single sample is the source of the 32 T cell receptor beta chains below, sequenced in a study of pediatric ulcerative colitis (dated by TCRdb to about 2019). The method was the immunoSEQ multiplex PCR assay. This is the immuneACCESS table as TCRdb keeps it, with only in-frame sequences that have V and J called. A part of the clones is gone; compared with another copy, unresolved V genes explain less than half, and the rest is unexplained. The sample data list tens of thousands of clones, and 60% to 85% of these were observed just once. The top ten hold over 3% of the sample. During colonoscopy, one to two pinch biopsies were obtained from the rectum for research. The sequenced sample consisted of gut tissue. The origin of the receptors is a girl between 10 and 17 years old with moderate ulcerative colitis.

CDR3 nucleotide sequence: TGTGCCAGCAGTACCTACCCCGGAAGTCAGCCCCAGCATTTT. Amino acids: CASSTYPGSQPQHF. V and J are TRBV28 and TRBJ1-5; D is ambiguous. The CDR3 contains 14 residues. Trimming removed 5 bases at V and 6 bases at J, with 14 bases between. Germline CDR1 reads MDHEN; CDR2 reads SYDVKM. Full variable domain (outside the CDR3, taken from reference TRBV28 and TRBJ1-5): DVKVTQSSRYLVKRTGEKVFLECVQDMDHENMFWYRQDPGLGLRLIYFSYDVKMKEKGDIPEGYSVSREKKERFSLILESASTNQTSMYLCASSTYPGSQPQHFGDGTRLSIL.

V and J are TRBV29-1 and TRBJ1-1, with D perhaps TRBD1 (6 bases). V was trimmed by 5 bases and J by 10 bases, leaving 23 bases between them. Germline V gene lookup returns CDR1 SQVTM and CDR2 ANQGSEA. This CDR3 spans 14 amino acids. CDR3 in DNA: TGCAGCGTTCGGTCTAATGGCTGGGGGGGCCGAGCTTTCTTT. Residues: CSVRSNGWGGRAFF. Full variable domain (missing parts from reference TRBV29-1 and TRBJ1-1): SAVISQKPSRDICQRGTSLTIQCQVDSQVTMMFWYRQQPGQSLTLIATANQGSEATYESGFVIDKFPISRPNLTFSTLTVSNMSPEDSSIYLCSVRSNGWGGRAFFGQGTRLTVV.

The chain carries TRBV29-1 and TRBJ1-2; 7 bases agree with TRBD1. V lost 7 bases, J lost 4 bases, and 12 bases stayed unmatched. This CDR3 is 14 amino acids long. Germline CDR1 reads SQVTM; CDR2 reads ANQGSEA. In nucleotides, the CDR3 is TGCAGCGCCGGGAGGGGGCGGGTTCGCTATGGCTACACCTTC. It specifies CSAGRGRVRYGYTF.

The gene calls are TRBV19 and TRBJ2-3, with D unresolved. Germline V gene lookup returns CDR1 LNHDA and CDR2 SQIVND (reference sequence). CDR3 length equals 17 residues. V shed 4 bases and J shed 3 bases, with 20 bases lying between them. CDR3 in DNA: TGTGCCAGTAGTACCGTGCCGGGCCGAGGTGAGACAGATACGCAGTATTTT. It yields the protein CASSTVPGRGETDTQYF.

This chain connects TRBV30 to TRBJ2-1; perhaps TRBD1 as D (6 bases). Deletions cut 2 bases from V and 9 bases from J, with 17 bases between. This CDR3 has 14 amino acids. Germline V gene lookup returns CDR1 GTSNPN and CDR2 SVGIG (reference sequence). The CDR3 loop is CAWSRKGVLSEQFF. CDR3 sequence (DNA): TGTGCCTGGAGTCGAAAGGGGGTGCTAAGTGAGCAGTTCTTC.

V gene TRBV27 combines with J gene TRBJ1-6; tentatively, D is TRBD1 (6 bases). CDR1 is MNHEY, CDR2 SMNVEV, per germline (reference sequence). V dropped 6 bases and J dropped 6 bases, with 15 bases sitting between them. The CDR3 is made up of 15 amino acids. The CDR3 DNA sequence: TGTGCCAGCAGCCCTCAGGGGCCTCTTAATTCACCCCTCCACTTT. This translates into CASSPQGPLNSPLHF.

The rearrangement joins TRBV7-2 to TRBJ2-1; the D call may be TRBD1 or TRBD2 (5 bases each). CDR1 is SGHTA and CDR2 is FQGNSA in the germline V gene. V shed 1 base and J shed 7 bases, with 14 bases lying between them. There are 15 residues in the CDR3. The chain's CDR3 is CASSLVVVGVNEQFF. The CDR3 DNA is TGTGCCAGCAGCTTAGTGGTAGTGGGGGTTAATGAGCAGTTCTTC.

This chain joins TRBV7-6 and TRBJ2-1, with TRBD1 as a possible D gene (5 bases). V was pared by 1 base and J by 5 bases, with 15 bases between. This CDR3 spans 16 amino acids. CDR1 is SGHVS, CDR2 FNYEAQ, per germline. This chain's CDR3 is CASSLGWAGQHNEQFF. In nucleotides, the CDR3 is TGTGCCAGCAGCTTAGGTTGGGCAGGGCAACACAATGAGCAGTTCTTC.

The chain combines TRBV7-2 with TRBJ1-2; D remains unclear. Trimming shortened V by 0 bases and J by 3 bases, and 8 bases separated the two germline ends. This CDR3 has 14 residues. The germline V gene has CDR1 SGHTA and CDR2 FQGNSA. The CDR3 loop is CASSLAGLYYGYTF. In nucleotides, the CDR3 is TGTGCCAGCAGCTTAGCTGGCCTTTACTATGGCTACACCTTC.

This clone has only a few counts. The V call is TRBV2, the J call TRBJ1-2, with D possibly matching TRBD1 (6 bases). Germline V gene sequence: CDR1 SNHLY, CDR2 FYNNEI. CDR3 length equals 13 residues. Trimming removed 5 bases at V and 8 bases at J, with 15 bases between. The CDR3 sequence is CASSPDRMGGYTF. In DNA, the CDR3 is TGTGCCAGCAGTCCGGACAGAATGGGGGGCTACACCTTC.

The chain uses TRBV4-2 and TRBJ2-1; 8 nucleotides agree with TRBD2. J was trimmed by 3 bases and V by 1 base; bases with no gene match: 2. The CDR3 is made up of 15 amino acids. Germline loops: CDR1 LGHNA, CDR2 YNFKEQ. CDR3 DNA sequence: TGTGCCAGCAGCCAAGCGGGACTAGACTACAATGAGCAGTTCTTC. Residues: CASSQAGLDYNEQFF.

This chain uses TRBV2 with TRBJ2-1; 7 bases are a match to TRBD1. The CDR3 has 12 residues. CDR1 and CDR2 (germline): SNHLY, FYNNEI. V was pared by 6 bases and J by 10 bases, with 6 bases of the junction left unmatched. CDR3 protein: CASRPTGEEQFF. CDR3 sequence (DNA): TGTGCCAGCAGACCAACAGGGGAAGAGCAGTTCTTC.

This clone was counted between two and nine times. This chain's CDR3 is CASSSYSGDQPQHF. Here the CDR3 DNA reads TGTGCCAGCAGCTCCTACTCGGGGGATCAGCCCCAGCATTTT. The chain couples TRBV7-2 to TRBJ1-5, with D possibly being TRBD1 (5 bases). The CDR3 covers 14 residues. From germline, CDR1 is SGHTA and CDR2 FQGNSA. V was shortened by 4 bases and J by 5 bases, with 12 bases between the two germline ends.

J is TRBJ1-6 and V is TRBV7-2; D not certain. Trimming removed 5 bases at V and 4 bases at J, with 9 bases between. Looked up from germline, CDR1 is SGHTA and CDR2 is FQGNSA. This CDR3 spans 14 amino acids. The CDR3 is CASSQDGYNSPLHF. In DNA, the CDR3 is TGTGCCAGCAGCCAGGACGGATATAATTCACCCCTCCACTTT.

The chain joins TRBV18 to TRBJ1-2; 10 bases match TRBD1. The germline CDR1 and CDR2 sequences are KGHSH and LQKENI. J gave up 7 bases and V 4 bases, and 6 bases lay outside the gene matches. The CDR3 has 14 amino acids. CDR3 in DNA: TGTGCCAGCTCACGGGACAGGGGTGAAGGTGGCTACACCTTC. It encodes CASSRDRGEGGYTF.

The chain employs TRBV19 and TRBJ1-6; TRBD1 matches 9 bases. The CDR3 is made up of 15 amino acids. The germline CDR1 and CDR2 sequences are LNHDA and SQIVND (reference sequence). V lost 1 base to trimming and J lost 10 bases; unmatched junction nucleotides: 5. The CDR3 DNA reads as TGTGCCAGTAGTATAGTCGGGACAGGGAGATCACCCCTCCACTTT. Translated: CASSIVGTGRSPLHF.

The chain recombines TRBV5-1 with TRBJ1-1; D is undetermined. V was pared by 0 bases and J by 4 bases, with 13 bases between. Germline-derived CDR1 and CDR2 are SGHRS and YFSETQ. The CDR3 spans 15 residues. The CDR3, as DNA: TGCGCCAGCAGCTTGGCTGGGTTATCGGGCACTGAAGCTTTCTTT. It is translated as CASSLAGLSGTEAFF. The full variable domain, in which reference TRBV5-1 and TRBJ1-1 provide the parts outside the CDR3, is KAGVTQTPRYLIKTRGQQVTLSCSPISGHRSVSWYQQTPGQGLQFLFEYFSETQRNKGNFPGRFSGRQFSNSRSEMNVSTLELGDSALYLCASSLAGLSGTEAFFGQGTRLTVV.

J is TRBJ1-1 and V is TRBV18; no reliable D call. This CDR3 is built from 14 residues. V lost 1 base and J lost 5, with 11 bases in between. Germline CDR1 is KGHSH and CDR2 is LQKENI. The CDR3 nucleotides read TGTGCCAGCTCACCACAAGTGTCTGAAACTGAAGCTTTCTTT. Translation gives CASSPQVSETEAFF.

The chain couples TRBV30 to TRBJ1-1; perhaps TRBD1 as D (5 bases). The CDR3 has 14 residues. Germline values: CDR1 GTSNPN, CDR2 SVGIG (reference sequence). Trimming removed 0 bases from V and 1 base from J, with 9 bases in between. The CDR3 bases are TGTGCCTGGAGTGTAGGGGCCACGAACACTGAAGCTTTCTTT. It encodes CAWSVGATNTEAFF.

V usage is TRBV21-1 and J usage is TRBJ1-6. TRBV21-1 is a known pseudogene. CDR3 length: 15 residues. In DNA form, the CDR3 reads TGTGCCAGCCAAAAGCGAGGGGTGTTGAATTCACCCCTCCACTTT. Its protein product is CASQKRGVLNSPLHF.

The chain uses TRBV11-2 and TRBJ1-1; weak D call: TRBD1 (6 bases). The CDR3 runs 16 residues. Trimming left V 5 bases short and J 0 bases short, with 16 bases between. In germline, CDR1 is SGHAT, CDR2 FQNNGV. The CDR3 sequence: CASSGGAGNMNTEAFF. The CDR3 bases are TGTGCCAGCAGCGGGGGGGCAGGGAACATGAACACTGAAGCTTTCTTT.

This clone came up a few times. The chain has TRBV4-3 and TRBJ2-7; D call uncertain. The CDR3 sequence is 14 residues long. In germline, CDR1 is LGHNA, CDR2 YSLEER. Trimming left V 0 bases short and J 0 bases short, with 6 bases between. DNA of the CDR3: TGCGCCAGCAGCCAAGACAGCCGCTCCTACGAGCAGTACTTC. Amino acids: CASSQDSRSYEQYF.

This chain links TRBV5-1 with TRBJ2-7; TRBD2 agrees at 14 bases. The CDR3 covers 18 residues. Per the germline V gene, CDR1 is SGHRS and CDR2 is YFSETQ. V gave up 2 bases and J gave up 0 bases; unmatched junction bases: 7. The CDR3 DNA is TGCGCCAGCAGCTTCGGGACTAGCGGGAGAGTTAGCTCCTACGAGCAGTACTTC. It specifies CASSFGTSGRVSSYEQYF.

This clone occurred a few times. The CDR3 nucleotides are TGTGCCAGCAGTAGCTCGGTCTACACTGAAGCTTTCTTT. Amino acid sequence: CASSSSVYTEAFF. The rearrangement links TRBV2 to TRBJ1-1; D gene uncertain. There are 13 residues in the CDR3. CDR1 is SNHLY, CDR2 FYNNEI, per germline. The V end was cut by 5 bases, the J end by 3 bases, with 10 bases between.

In nucleotides, the CDR3 is TGCAGCGTTGAAGGCGGGGGCTCGAGGGTAGGTGGCGCTTTCTTT. Translated: CSVEGGGSRVGGAFF. This chain connects TRBV29-1 to TRBJ1-1; the D gene is possibly TRBD1 (6 bases). Germline V gene sequence: CDR1 SQVTM, CDR2 ANQGSEA. The CDR3 extends over 15 amino acids. The germline V and J ends were trimmed by 1 base and 11 bases, with 23 bases remaining between them.

This chain joins TRBV28 and TRBJ2-7; a weak D match, TRBD1 (6 bases). Trimming removed 4 bases at V and 1 base at J, with 17 bases between. Germline V gene lookup returns CDR1 MDHEN and CDR2 SYDVKM. CDR3 length: 16 amino acids. CDR3 nucleotide sequence: TGTGCCAGCAGTTGGACAGTAACAGGGAAATCCTACGAGCAGTACTTC. Translating it yields CASSWTVTGKSYEQYF.

This chain connects TRBV7-9 to TRBJ2-1; 9 positions agree with TRBD2. V was pared by 4 bases and J by 8 bases, with 9 bases of the junction left unmatched. Germline lookup yields CDR1 SEHNR and CDR2 FQNEAQ (reference sequence). The CDR3 is made up of 15 amino acids. The CDR3 coding sequence is TGTGCCAGCAGCTCGCGGGGGGGCCTCATCTATGAGCAGTTCTTC. Its translation is CASSSRGGLIYEQFF.

J is TRBJ1-3 and V is TRBV5-1, with TRBD1 matching 8 bases. This CDR3 has 14 residues. CDR1 and CDR2 (germline): SGHRS, YFSETQ. The junction had 1 base not matched to a gene; V was cut back by 3 bases and J by 2 bases. CDR3 coding DNA: TGCGCCAGCAGCTCACAGGGGGCTGGAAACACCATATATTTT. Its translation is CASSSQGAGNTIYF. Filled out from reference TRBV5-1 and TRBJ1-3, the complete variable domain reads KAGVTQTPRYLIKTRGQQVTLSCSPISGHRSVSWYQQTPGQGLQFLFEYFSETQRNKGNFPGRFSGRQFSNSRSEMNVSTLELGDSALYLCASSSQGAGNTIYFGEGSWLTVV.

This chain links TRBV18 with TRBJ1-2; maybe TRBD1 (5 bases). The CDR3 totals 13 residues. The V end was cut by 3 bases, the J end by 3 bases, with 8 bases between. Germline values: CDR1 KGHSH, CDR2 LQKENI. The CDR3 DNA reads TGTGCCAGCTCACCCGGGGCAGACTATGGCTACACCTTC. Its protein product is CASSPGADYGYTF.

This sequence joins TRBV4-2 and TRBJ1-6; a possible D gene is TRBD1 (5 bases). Trimming took 0 bases from V and 1 from J, leaving 10 bases between them. CDR3 length equals 17 residues. The V gene's germline CDR1 is LGHNA and CDR2 YNFKEQ. CDR3 sequence: CASSQDLGTSYNSPLHF. The CDR3 nucleotides are TGTGCCAGCAGCCAAGATTTGGGGACTTCCTATAATTCACCCCTCCACTTT.

The table lists this clone with a few counts. The CDR3 region is CASSLQEYTEAFF. The CDR3 bases are TGTGCCAGCTCACTACAGGAGTACACTGAAGCTTTCTTT. The chain combines TRBV18 with TRBJ1-1; D possibly corresponds to TRBD1 (5 bases). There are 13 residues in the CDR3. From germline, CDR1 is KGHSH and CDR2 LQKENI. V was pared by 4 bases and J by 3 bases, with 9 bases between.

The chain links TRBV5-1 to TRBJ1-2; D is possibly TRBD1 (6 bases). Trimming shortened V by 0 bases and J by 0 bases, and 9 bases separated the two germline ends. The CDR3 covers 15 residues. Per the germline V gene, CDR1 is SGHRS and CDR2 is YFSETQ. The CDR3 DNA reads as TGCGCCAGCAGCTTGGGGACAGTTACTAACTATGGCTACACCTTC. Translated, it gives CASSLGTVTNYGYTF. Based on the CDR3 plus reference TRBV5-1 and TRBJ1-2, the full variable domain is KAGVTQTPRYLIKTRGQQVTLSCSPISGHRSVSWYQQTPGQGLQFLFEYFSETQRNKGNFPGRFSGRQFSNSRSEMNVSTLELGDSALYLCASSLGTVTNYGYTFGSGTRLTVV.